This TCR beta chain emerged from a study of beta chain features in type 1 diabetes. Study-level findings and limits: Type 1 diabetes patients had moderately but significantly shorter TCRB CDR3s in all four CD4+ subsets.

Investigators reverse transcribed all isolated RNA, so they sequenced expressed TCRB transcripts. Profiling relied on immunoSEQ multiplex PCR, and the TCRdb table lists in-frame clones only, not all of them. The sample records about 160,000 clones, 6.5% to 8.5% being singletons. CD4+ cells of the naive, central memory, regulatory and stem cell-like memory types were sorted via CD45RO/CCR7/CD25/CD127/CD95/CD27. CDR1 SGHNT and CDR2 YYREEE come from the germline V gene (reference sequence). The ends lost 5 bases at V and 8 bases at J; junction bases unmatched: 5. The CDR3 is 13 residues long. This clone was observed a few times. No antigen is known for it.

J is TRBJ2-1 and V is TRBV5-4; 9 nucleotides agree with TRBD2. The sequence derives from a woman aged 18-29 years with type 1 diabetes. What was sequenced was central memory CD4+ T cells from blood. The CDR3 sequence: CASRLSGSDEQFF. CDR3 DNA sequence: TGTGCCAGCAGACTTAGCGGGAGTGATGAGCAGTTCTTC. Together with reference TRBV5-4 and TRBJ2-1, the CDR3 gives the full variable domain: ETGVTQSPTHLIKTRGQQVTLRCSSQSGHNTVSWYQQALGQGPQFIFQYYREEENGRGNFPPRFSGLQFPNYSSELNVNALELDDSALYLCASRLSGSDEQFFGPGTRLTVL.